The clone carrying this T cell receptor (beta chain) was observed once. Original processing notes: Amplification from reference gene primers served as the basis for estimated nucleated cell counts. Sequenced by immunoSEQ multiplex PCR; TCRdb stores in-frame clones only, minus some. That table is the source of V, J and clone size, and D and trimming were worked out from the DNA. In the table there are roughly 150,000 clones, about 77% of which are singletons. CDR1 and CDR2 (germline): MGHRA, YSYEKL. Trimming took 0 bases from V and 4 from J, leaving 15 bases between them. This CDR3 comprises 16 residues. The sample comes from a study of blood T cell repertoires in COVID-19. Overall study context: COVID-19 samples collected from the United States, Italy and Spain covered acute and convalescent phases. Sources were T cells, B-cell-depleted T cells, or PBMCs; the material itself was cDNA or gDNA.

This TCR came from a man aged 55 to 70 with acute or convalescent COVID-19. The chain links TRBV4-1 to TRBJ1-1; D is perhaps TRBD1 (5 bases). Input material: peripheral blood. As DNA, the CDR3 is TGCGCCAGCAGCCAAGAGGGGCTACCAGGCCGCACTGAAGCTTTCTTT. This gives the protein CASSQEGLPGRTEAFF.